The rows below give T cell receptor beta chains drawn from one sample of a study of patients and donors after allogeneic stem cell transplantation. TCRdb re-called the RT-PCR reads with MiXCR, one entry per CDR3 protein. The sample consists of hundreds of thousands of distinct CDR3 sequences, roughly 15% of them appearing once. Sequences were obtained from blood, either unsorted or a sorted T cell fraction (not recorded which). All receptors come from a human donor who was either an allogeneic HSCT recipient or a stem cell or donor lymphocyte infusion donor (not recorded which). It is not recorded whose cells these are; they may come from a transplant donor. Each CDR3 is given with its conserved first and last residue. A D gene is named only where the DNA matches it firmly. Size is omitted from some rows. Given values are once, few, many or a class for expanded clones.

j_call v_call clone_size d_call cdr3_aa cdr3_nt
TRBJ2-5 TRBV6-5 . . CASSFRPFQKTQYF TGTGCCAGCAGTTTCAGACCTTTCCAAAAGACCCAGTACTTC
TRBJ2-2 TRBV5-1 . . CASSPGLMNTGELFF TGCGCCAGCAGCCCGGGACTCATGAACACCGGGGAGCTGTTTTTT
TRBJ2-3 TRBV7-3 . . CASSPMGSTDTQYF TGTGCCAGCAGCCCCATGGGGAGCACAGATACGCAGTATTTT
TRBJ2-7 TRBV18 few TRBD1 CASSPAQGAYEQYF TGTGCCAGCTCACCGGCACAGGGGGCCTACGAGCAGTACTTC
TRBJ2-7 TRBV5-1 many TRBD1 CASSRTGTGKYEQYF TGCGCCAGCAGCCGTACCGGGACAGGGAAGTACGAGCAGTACTTC
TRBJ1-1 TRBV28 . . CASSFPENTEAFF TGTGCCAGCAGTTTCCCCGAGAACACTGAAGCTTTCTTT
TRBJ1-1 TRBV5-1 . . CASSLRQGQNTEAFF TGCGCCAGCAGCTTGAGGCAGGGCCAGAACACTGAAGCTTTCTTT
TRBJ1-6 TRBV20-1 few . CSAVVSGDSPLHF TGCAGTGCCGTAGTATCTGGGGATTCACCCCTCCACTTT
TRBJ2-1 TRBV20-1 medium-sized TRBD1 CSVGTVLKGNEQFF TGCAGTGTTGGGACAGTCCTCAAGGGCAATGAGCAGTTCTTC
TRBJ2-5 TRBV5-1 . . CASSPATGGLQETQYF TGCGCCAGCAGCCCCGCTACGGGGGGCCTACAAGAGACCCAGTACTTC
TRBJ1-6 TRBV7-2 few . CASSRSRVKDSPLHF TGTGCCAGCAGCCGCTCCAGGGTGAAGGATTCACCCCTCCACTTT
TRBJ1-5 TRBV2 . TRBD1 CASSDFPGQAFSPQHF TGTGCCAGCAGTGATTTTCCGGGACAGGCTTTCTCCCCCCAGCATTTT
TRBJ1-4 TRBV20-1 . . CSARGFLGESGEKLFF TGCAGTGCTAGGGGGTTTTTGGGGGAATCGGGTGAAAAACTGTTTTTT
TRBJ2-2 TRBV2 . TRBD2 CATTSGTNTGELFF TGTGCCACAACTAGCGGGACGAACACCGGGGAGCTGTTTTTT
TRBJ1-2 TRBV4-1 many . CASSQVVRVWDGYTF TGCGCCAGCAGCCAAGTCGTCAGGGTGTGGGATGGCTACACCTTC
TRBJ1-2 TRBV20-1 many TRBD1 CSSRPGTGNNYGYTF TGCAGTTCGAGACCCGGGACAGGGAATAACTATGGCTACACCTTC
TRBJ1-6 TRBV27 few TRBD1 CASKGQGTQNSPLHF TGTGCCAGCAAGGGACAGGGGACCCAAAATTCACCCCTCCACTTT
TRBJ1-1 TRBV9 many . CASSVSPGGPNTEAFF TGTGCCAGCAGCGTATCCCCCGGGGGACCGAACACTGAAGCTTTCTTT
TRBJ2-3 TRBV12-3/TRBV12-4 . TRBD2 CASSLYASGSTDTQYF TGTGCCAGCAGTTTATATGCTAGCGGGAGCACAGATACGCAGTATTTT
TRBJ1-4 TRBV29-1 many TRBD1 CSVGGDSGKLFF TGCAGCGTTGGGGGGGACAGTGGCAAACTGTTTTTT
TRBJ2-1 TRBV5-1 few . CASSLTGSSYNEQFF TGCGCCAGCAGCTTGACAGGTTCCTCCTACAATGAGCAGTTCTTC
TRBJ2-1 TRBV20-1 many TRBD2 CSARASGGLGYNEQFF TGCAGTGCTAGGGCTAGCGGGGGGCTAGGTTACAATGAGCAGTTCTTC
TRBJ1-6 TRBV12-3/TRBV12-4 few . CASGETSRMSPLHF TGTGCCAGCGGGGAGACGAGCCGTATGTCACCCCTCCACTTT
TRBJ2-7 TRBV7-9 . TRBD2 CASSLSGGGSSYEQYF TGTGCCAGCAGCTTATCGGGCGGGGGAAGCTCCTACGAGCAGTACTTC
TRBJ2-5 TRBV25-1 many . CASSDRGLSETQYF TGTGCCAGCAGTGACAGGGGTTTATCAGAGACCCAGTACTTC
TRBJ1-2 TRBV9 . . CASSVVRGGYTF TGTGCCAGCAGCGTAGTCAGGGGCGGCTACACCTTC
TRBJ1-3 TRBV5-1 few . CASSLPGGNTIYF TGCGCCAGCAGCTTGCCAGGGGGAAACACCATATATTTT
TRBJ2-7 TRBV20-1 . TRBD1 CSAGTGAGQYF TGCAGTGCTGGGACAGGGGCGGGACAGTACTTC
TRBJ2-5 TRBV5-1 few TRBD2 CASIRGTSGSETQYF TGCGCCAGCATTAGAGGGACTAGCGGGAGTGAGACCCAGTACTTC
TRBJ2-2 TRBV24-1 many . CATSGLGDTGELFF TGTGCCACCAGTGGATTGGGGGACACCGGGGAGCTGTTTTTT
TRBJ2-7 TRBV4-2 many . CASSPGRGRVGEQYF TGTGCCAGCAGCCCCGGTAGGGGCAGGGTAGGGGAGCAGTACTTC
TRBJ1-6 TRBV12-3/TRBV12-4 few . CASSLNSPLHF TGTGCCAGCAGCCTTAATTCACCCCTCCACTTT
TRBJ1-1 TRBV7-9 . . CASSPVRGNTEAFF TGTGCCAGCAGCCCGGTTCGGGGGAACACTGAAGCTTTCTTT
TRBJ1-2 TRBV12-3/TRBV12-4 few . CASSLGVRNYGYTF TGTGCCAGCAGTTTGGGGGTTAGAAACTATGGCTACACCTTC
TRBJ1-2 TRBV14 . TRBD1 CASSRTLGQGARGYTF TGTGCCAGCAGCCGAACATTGGGACAGGGGGCGCGTGGCTACACCTTC
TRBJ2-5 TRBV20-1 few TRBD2 CSARVLAGGETQYF TGCAGTGCTAGGGTTCTAGCGGGGGGGGAGACCCAGTACTTC
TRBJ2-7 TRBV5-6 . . CASSSPFDARRDSYEQYF TGTGCCAGCAGCTCGCCCTTCGACGCCCGCAGAGACTCCTACGAGCAGTACTTC
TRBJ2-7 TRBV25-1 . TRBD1 CASSDPGTDYEQYF TGTGCCAGCAGTGACCCCGGGACAGACTACGAGCAGTACTTC
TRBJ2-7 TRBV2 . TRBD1 CASSQPGQGQSQSF TGTGCCAGCAGTCAGCCGGGACAGGGACAATCGCAGTCCTTC
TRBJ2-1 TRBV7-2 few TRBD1 CASSLAGGGQGGGEQFF TGTGCCAGCAGCTTAGCTGGTGGGGGACAGGGAGGAGGTGAGCAGTTCTTC
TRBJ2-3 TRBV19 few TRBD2 CASSIPGGADTQYF TGTGCCAGTAGTATCCCGGGGGGGGCGGATACGCAGTATTTT
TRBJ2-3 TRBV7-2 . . CASSFPGMADTQYF TGTGCCAGCAGCTTTCCGGGGATGGCGGATACGCAGTATTTT
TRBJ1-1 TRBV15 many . CATSRDTAGTEAFF TGTGCCACCAGCAGAGATACGGCCGGCACTGAAGCTTTCTTT
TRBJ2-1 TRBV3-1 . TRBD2 CASSQAWEGRNEQFF TGTGCCAGCAGCCAAGCGTGGGAGGGCCGCAATGAGCAGTTCTTC
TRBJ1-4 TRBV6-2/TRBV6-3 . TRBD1 CASSRDRGQSSEKLFF TGTGCCAGCAGTCGGGACAGGGGGCAGTCGAGCGAAAAACTGTTTTTT
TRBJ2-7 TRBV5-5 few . CASSIRGFGEQYF TGTGCCAGCAGCATCAGGGGCTTTGGCGAGCAGTACTTC
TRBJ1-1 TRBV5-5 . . CASSLDWGSYSEAFF TGTGCCAGCAGCTTGGATTGGGGGTCTTACTCCGAAGCTTTCTTT
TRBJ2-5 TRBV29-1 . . CSVKGAGETQYF TGCAGCGTTAAAGGGGCGGGGGAGACCCAGTACTTC
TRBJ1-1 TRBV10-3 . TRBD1 CAINDRGVATEAFF TGTGCCATCAATGACAGGGGAGTTGCCACTGAAGCTTTCTTT
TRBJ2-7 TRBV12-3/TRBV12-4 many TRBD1 CASSIRQGFEQYF TGTGCCAGCAGTATTAGACAGGGCTTCGAGCAGTACTTC
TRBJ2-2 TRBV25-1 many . CASKSGRTNTGELFF TGTGCCAGCAAATCGGGACGGACAAACACCGGGGAGCTGTTTTTT
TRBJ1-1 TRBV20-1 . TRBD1 CSARAWDRGVYTEAFF TGCAGTGCCCGCGCCTGGGACAGGGGGGTGTACACTGAAGCTTTCTTT
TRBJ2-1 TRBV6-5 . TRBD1 CASSYTGDRVYNEQFF TGTGCCAGCAGTTACACAGGGGACAGGGTCTACAATGAGCAGTTCTTC
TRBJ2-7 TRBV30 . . CAWRRATYEQYF TGTGCCTGGAGGCGGGCTACCTACGAGCAGTACTTC
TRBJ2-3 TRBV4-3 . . CASSRGAPTDTQYF TGCGCCAGCAGCCGCGGGGCTCCTACAGATACGCAGTATTTT
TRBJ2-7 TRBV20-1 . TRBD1 CSARQGAREQYF TGCAGTGCTAGACAGGGGGCGCGAGAGCAGTACTTC
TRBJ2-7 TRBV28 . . CASVQGTEQYF TGTGCCAGCGTCCAGGGCACCGAGCAGTACTTC
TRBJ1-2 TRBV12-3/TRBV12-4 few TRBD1 CASSPTGEVGGYTF TGTGCCAGCAGCCCAACAGGGGAAGTCGGTGGCTACACCTTC
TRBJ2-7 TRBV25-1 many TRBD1 CASSGDSTYEQYF TGTGCCAGCAGTGGGGACAGCACCTACGAGCAGTACTTC
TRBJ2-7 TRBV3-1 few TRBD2 CASSGLGVAGREYEQYF TGTGCCAGCAGCGGACTTGGGGTAGCGGGAAGAGAATACGAGCAGTACTTC